A selection of T cell receptor beta chains follows, all from one sample in a study of vaccination and CD4 T cells after COVID-19. MiXCR, applied by TCRdb to the PCR reads, yields one record per CDR3 protein. The sample contains about 20,000 distinct CDR3 sequences, about 60% of which appear only once. Material: CD4+ T cells from blood, obtained before SARS-CoV-2 vaccination. Receptor source: a human donor who had recovered from COVID-19. CDR3s include the opening cysteine and the closing phenylalanine or tryptophan. The D gene is left open where the match is weak. For some rows the clone size is stated as once, few or many, or as a class when expanded; others skip it.

D gene	V gene	clone size	J gene	CDR3 DNA	CDR3 protein
TRBD2	TRBV2	few	TRBJ2-5	TGTGCCAGCAGTGATTACGGGCTAGCGGAAGAGACCCAGTACTTC	CASSDYGLAEETQYF
.	TRBV18	.	TRBJ1-1	TGTGCCACTCATTCTGGGGCTGAAGCTTTCTTT	CATHSGAEAFF
TRBD2	TRBV20-1	.	TRBJ2-1	TGCAGTGCTAGATCTAGCGGGAGGGGGTGGAATGAGCAGTTCTTC	CSARSSGRGWNEQFF
.	TRBV5-4	once	TRBJ2-3	TGTGCCAGCAGCGGTGGAGGGCCCGGGACAGATACGCAGTATTTT	CASSGGGPGTDTQYF
.	TRBV20-1	.	TRBJ1-2	TGCAGTGCTAGAGATCTAAAGGGTCCTAACTATGGCTACACCTTC	CSARDLKGPNYGYTF
TRBD1	TRBV18	.	TRBJ2-3	TGTGCCAGCTCACTGGGACAGGGGGCGGATACGCAGTATTTT	CASSLGQGADTQYF
.	TRBV2	.	TRBJ1-6	TGTGCCAGCAGTGAGTTACAGGGAGGGGACTCACCCCTCCACTTT	CASSELQGGDSPLHF
TRBD2	TRBV5-4	.	TRBJ2-1	TGTGCCAGCAGGGCCGGGACTAGCGGTTCGGTTGAGCAGTTCTTC	CASRAGTSGSVEQFF
TRBD2	TRBV7-9	.	TRBJ2-2	TGTGCCAGCAGCTTAGTTGGGGTCGCTAGCGGGAGCGGGAACACCGGGGAGCTGTTTTTT	CASSLVGVASGSGNTGELFF
.	TRBV11-3	.	TRBJ2-7	TGTGCCAGCAGCCACCGGGGCCAAGACGAGCAGTACTTC	CASSHRGQDEQYF
.	TRBV7-8	.	TRBJ1-1	TGTGCCAGCAGCTTAGGCGGCTACACGAACACTGAAGCTTTCTTT	CASSLGGYTNTEAFF
.	TRBV5-4	.	TRBJ2-3	TGTGCCAGCAGCTTCATGGCGGACGGGCCAGATACGCAGTATTTT	CASSFMADGPDTQYF
.	TRBV20-1	.	TRBJ1-1	TGCAGTGCTAGTACGGCGAACACTGAAGCTTTCTTT	CSASTANTEAFF
.	TRBV27	.	TRBJ1-2	TGTGCCAGCAGACAATGGGCAGGGAACTATGGCTACACCTTC	CASRQWAGNYGYTF
.	TRBV20-1	few	TRBJ2-2	TGCAGTGCTACCGGGGGAAACACCGGGGAGCTGTTTTTT	CSATGGNTGELFF
TRBD2	TRBV27	.	TRBJ2-3	TGTGCCAGCAGTCGGACTAGACTAGCGGGAGCCGGTGTAGATACGCAGTATTTT	CASSRTRLAGAGVDTQYF
TRBD1	TRBV5-1	.	TRBJ2-2	TGCGCCAGCAGCCTACGACCGGGACAGGGTGCTGGGGAGCTGTTTTTT	CASSLRPGQGAGELFF
TRBD1	TRBV6-2/TRBV6-3	.	TRBJ2-5	TGTGCCAGCAGTTACCGAAGACAGGGCCAAGAGACCCAGTACTTC	CASSYRRQGQETQYF
.	TRBV18	.	TRBJ1-1	TGTGCCAGCTCACCTCCACACGACAGGAACACTGAAGCTTTCTTT	CASSPPHDRNTEAFF
.	TRBV2	.	TRBJ2-1	TGTGCCAGCCGGGGCGGGCCAAGGTACAATGAGCAGTTCTTC	CASRGGPRYNEQFF
.	TRBV7-2	.	TRBJ1-5	TGTGCCAGCAGCTTAGTGAGTCAGCCCCAGCATTTT	CASSLVSQPQHF
.	TRBV6-1	.	TRBJ2-2	TGTGCCAGCAGCCGCCCGGGGGTCACCGGGGAGCTGTTTTTT	CASSRPGVTGELFF
TRBD1	TRBV6-1	.	TRBJ2-7	TGTGCCAGCACCGCCCGGACAGGGACGCGATTATATAGAAACTACGAGCAGTACTTC	CASTARTGTRLYRNYEQYF
.	TRBV6-1	.	TRBJ2-3	TGTGCCAGTCGATCTAGCACAGATACGCAGTATTTT	CASRSSTDTQYF
TRBD1	TRBV12-3/TRBV12-4	few	TRBJ1-2	TGTGCCAGCAGTCCGGGACAGGGGCCAATTAACTATGGCTACACCTTC	CASSPGQGPINYGYTF
.	TRBV20-1	.	TRBJ2-5	TGCAGTGCCCCCAGGGCAGGGCATGAGACCCAGTACTTC	CSAPRAGHETQYF
.	TRBV15	.	TRBJ2-1	TGTGCCACCAGCAGAGATGCCTACAATGAGCAGTTCTTC	CATSRDAYNEQFF
TRBD1	TRBV27	few	TRBJ2-3	TGTGCCAGCAGTATTAACAGGGGGCGGGATACGCAGTATTTT	CASSINRGRDTQYF
.	TRBV15	.	TRBJ2-1	TGTGCCACCAGCAGAGATGGGTGGCTAAAGTTCTTC	CATSRDGWLKFF